A selection of T cell receptor beta chains follows, all from one sample in a study of immune cell composition in non-small cell lung cancer. The protocol was immunoSEQ multiplex PCR, while the TCRdb copy is restricted to in-frame clones and leaves out a portion. Among 5,600 or so clones listed, about 77% were seen once. The specimen sequenced was lung tumor tissue. The receptors stem from a human donor with non-small cell lung cancer. Both conserved end residues are part of each CDR3. Fields, in order: CDR3 DNA, CDR3 protein, V gene, J gene, D gene, clone size. The D gene is left open where the match is weak. Size values are once, few and many counts, or a class for expanded clones, and some rows have none.

cdr3_nt: TGCGCCAGCAGCTGGGAGGGGCAGAACACTGAAGCTTTCTTT
cdr3_aa: CASSWEGQNTEAFF
v_call: TRBV5-1
j_call: TRBJ1-1
d_call: .
clone_size: .

cdr3_nt: TGTGCCAGCAGCTCTGCGGGGGTGGATACGCAGTATTTT
cdr3_aa: CASSSAGVDTQYF
v_call: TRBV7-9
j_call: TRBJ2-3
d_call: TRBD2
clone_size: .

cdr3_nt: TGTGCCAGCAGCCCCCAGTCAGGGCGCACTGAAGCTTTCTTT
cdr3_aa: CASSPQSGRTEAFF
v_call: TRBV2
j_call: TRBJ1-1
d_call: .
clone_size: .

cdr3_nt: TGTGCCAGCTCACCGGGAAGGGAGTACGAGCAGTACTTC
cdr3_aa: CASSPGREYEQYF
v_call: TRBV18
j_call: TRBJ2-7
d_call: .
clone_size: .

cdr3_nt: TGTGCCAGTACCCCACGAGGCGGATATGGCTACACCTTC
cdr3_aa: CASTPRGGYGYTF
v_call: TRBV19
j_call: TRBJ1-2
d_call: .
clone_size: .

cdr3_nt: TGTGCCAGCAGCTTCACAGGAGACTATGGCTACACCTTC
cdr3_aa: CASSFTGDYGYTF
v_call: TRBV7-3
j_call: TRBJ1-2
d_call: .
clone_size: .

cdr3_nt: TGTGCCATACACCGGGACAGGGTGTGCGAGCAGTACTTC
cdr3_aa: CAIHRDRVCEQYF
v_call: TRBV19
j_call: TRBJ2-7
d_call: TRBD1
clone_size: .

cdr3_nt: TGTGCCAGCAGTCTAGCGGGGGCTTATTTAGATACGCAGTATTTT
cdr3_aa: CASSLAGAYLDTQYF
v_call: TRBV27
j_call: TRBJ2-3
d_call: TRBD2
clone_size: few

cdr3_nt: TGTGCCAGCATCTTGCGGGGGGGCACCGGGGAGCTGTTTTTT
cdr3_aa: CASILRGGTGELFF
v_call: TRBV2
j_call: TRBJ2-2
d_call: TRBD2
clone_size: .

cdr3_nt: TGTGCCATCAAGGGACAGGGAGCAGTCAATGAGCAGTTCTTC
cdr3_aa: CAIKGQGAVNEQFF
v_call: TRBV10-3
j_call: TRBJ2-1
d_call: TRBD1
clone_size: .

cdr3_nt: TGTGCCAGCAGCTCTCCCTCCGGGAGCTCCTACGAGCAGTACTTC
cdr3_aa: CASSSPSGSSYEQYF
v_call: TRBV9
j_call: TRBJ2-7
d_call: .
clone_size: .

cdr3_nt: TGTGCCAGCAGCTCCCCCAGATATGGCTACACCTTC
cdr3_aa: CASSSPRYGYTF
v_call: TRBV7-2
j_call: TRBJ1-2
d_call: .
clone_size: .

cdr3_nt: TGCGCCAGCAGTGAGACTCATATTGGAGAGACCCAGTACTTC
cdr3_aa: CASSETHIGETQYF
v_call: TRBV10-1
j_call: TRBJ2-5
d_call: .
clone_size: .

cdr3_nt: TGTGCCTGGAGCGGGGACTCATGGGATCAGCCCCAGCATTTT
cdr3_aa: CAWSGDSWDQPQHF
v_call: TRBV30
j_call: TRBJ1-5
d_call: .
clone_size: .

cdr3_nt: TGTGCCAGCGCCGGACAGTTGAACACCGGGGAGCTGTTTTTT
cdr3_aa: CASAGQLNTGELFF
v_call: TRBV6-1
j_call: TRBJ2-2
d_call: .
clone_size: .

cdr3_nt: TGTGCCAGCACCGCTGGCGGGTATTCTAGTGAAAAACTGTTTTTT
cdr3_aa: CASTAGGYSSEKLFF
v_call: TRBV2
j_call: TRBJ1-4
d_call: .
clone_size: few

cdr3_nt: TGCGCCAGCAGGCGGACTAGCGGGGGCCCTTACAATGAGCAGTTCTTC
cdr3_aa: CASRRTSGGPYNEQFF
v_call: TRBV5-1
j_call: TRBJ2-1
d_call: TRBD2
clone_size: .

cdr3_nt: TGTGCCAGCTCGGAAAGGATTGAGGGATATGGCTACACCTTC
cdr3_aa: CASSERIEGYGYTF
v_call: TRBV18
j_call: TRBJ1-2
d_call: .
clone_size: .

cdr3_nt: TGTGCCATCAGAGGGGGTGCTGGGACAGGGAACTCGGGTGACGAGCAGTACTTC
cdr3_aa: CAIRGGAGTGNSGDEQYF
v_call: TRBV10-3
j_call: TRBJ2-7
d_call: TRBD1
clone_size: .

cdr3_nt: TGTGCCACGGACTTCATTGAGACCCAGTACTTC
cdr3_aa: CATDFIETQYF
v_call: TRBV6-1
j_call: TRBJ2-5
d_call: .
clone_size: .

cdr3_nt: TGTGCCAGCAGTGACGGGATGAACACCGGGGAGCTGTTTTTT
cdr3_aa: CASSDGMNTGELFF
v_call: TRBV28
j_call: TRBJ2-2
d_call: .
clone_size: few

cdr3_nt: TGCGCCAGCAGCTTGCAGGGGAGCACAGATACGCAGTATTTT
cdr3_aa: CASSLQGSTDTQYF
v_call: TRBV5-1
j_call: TRBJ2-3
d_call: .
clone_size: .

cdr3_nt: TGTGCCAGCAAATCGTCCAAGGGGTCCTACGAGCAGTACTTC
cdr3_aa: CASKSSKGSYEQYF
v_call: TRBV19
j_call: TRBJ2-7
d_call: .
clone_size: .

cdr3_nt: TGTGCCAGCAGTTTTTTGAAGGGGAAAGAAAACTATGGCTACACCTTC
cdr3_aa: CASSFLKGKENYGYTF
v_call: TRBV28
j_call: TRBJ1-2
d_call: .
clone_size: .

cdr3_nt: TGTGCCAGCCGGAGCACTGAAGCTTTCTTT
cdr3_aa: CASRSTEAFF
v_call: TRBV19
j_call: TRBJ1-1
d_call: .
clone_size: .

cdr3_nt: TGCGCCAGCAGCCTGTGGGGGGGGGCTAACACCGGGGAGCTGTTTTTT
cdr3_aa: CASSLWGGANTGELFF
v_call: TRBV4-1
j_call: TRBJ2-2
d_call: .
clone_size: once

cdr3_nt: TGTGCCAGCGGCTGGACAGACGATTATGAGCAGTTCTTC
cdr3_aa: CASGWTDDYEQFF
v_call: TRBV11-2
j_call: TRBJ2-1
d_call: .
clone_size: .

cdr3_nt: TGCGCCAGCAGCCTATCGGGTGGCCCTATGAACACTGAAGCTTTCTTT
cdr3_aa: CASSLSGGPMNTEAFF
v_call: TRBV5-1
j_call: TRBJ1-1
d_call: .
clone_size: .

cdr3_nt: TGTGCCACCAGCAGAGATAGCGGGACAGGGTTCCAAGAGACCCAGTACTTC
cdr3_aa: CATSRDSGTGFQETQYF
v_call: TRBV15
j_call: TRBJ2-5
d_call: .
clone_size: .

cdr3_nt: TGTGCCAGCAGCTTAAGGGGAAACAAGGTCACCTTC
cdr3_aa: CASSLRGNKVTF
v_call: TRBV7-2
j_call: TRBJ1-2
d_call: .
clone_size: .

cdr3_nt: TGTGCCAGCAACCCCCTAGGGGACAGGGGTAACACTGAAGCTTTCTTT
cdr3_aa: CASNPLGDRGNTEAFF
v_call: TRBV2
j_call: TRBJ1-1
d_call: TRBD1
clone_size: large

cdr3_nt: TGTGCCAGCAGTTACTTTTCTACAGGGGGCGGTGGCTACACCTTC
cdr3_aa: CASSYFSTGGGGYTF
v_call: TRBV6-5
j_call: TRBJ1-2
d_call: TRBD1
clone_size: .

cdr3_nt: TGCGCCAGCAGCCAAGCGTCGGATGAGCAGTTCTTC
cdr3_aa: CASSQASDEQFF
v_call: TRBV4-3
j_call: TRBJ2-1
d_call: .
clone_size: .

cdr3_nt: TGCGCCAGCAGCCAGACCTCTGATTTGGACAGGGGGCCTGGAAACACCATATATTTT
cdr3_aa: CASSQTSDLDRGPGNTIYF
v_call: TRBV4-1
j_call: TRBJ1-3
d_call: TRBD1
clone_size: .

cdr3_nt: TGTGCCAGCTCACCACCGGTTGTTCCTTCGCTTTGGCAGGGGACTAACGAGCAGTACTTC
cdr3_aa: CASSPPVVPSLWQGTNEQYF
v_call: TRBV18
j_call: TRBJ2-7
d_call: .
clone_size: .

cdr3_nt: TGCGCCAGCAGCTTGGGGACAGGGGGCTCCGGGGAGCTGTTTTTT
cdr3_aa: CASSLGTGGSGELFF
v_call: TRBV5-1
j_call: TRBJ2-2
d_call: TRBD1
clone_size: .

cdr3_nt: TGCGCCAGCAGCCCCGACGCAGACAGGCGCAATGAGCAGTTCTTC
cdr3_aa: CASSPDADRRNEQFF
v_call: TRBV5-1
j_call: TRBJ2-1
d_call: .
clone_size: .

cdr3_nt: TGTGCCAGCAGCCTGGACAGGAACACTGAAGCTTTCTTT
cdr3_aa: CASSLDRNTEAFF
v_call: TRBV6-4
j_call: TRBJ1-1
d_call: .
clone_size: .

cdr3_nt: TGCGCCAGCAGCGGCATGGACAGGGGTTTCTATTTT
cdr3_aa: CASSGMDRGFYF
v_call: TRBV10-1
j_call: TRBJ2-3
d_call: TRBD1
clone_size: .

cdr3_nt: TGTGCCAGCAGCAAGGGGGGGGGCCATCAGCCCCAGCATTTT
cdr3_aa: CASSKGGGHQPQHF
v_call: TRBV21-1
j_call: TRBJ1-5
d_call: .
clone_size: once

cdr3_nt: TGTGCCAGCAGCTTGGAATCCGGGGAGACGCAGTATTTT
cdr3_aa: CASSLESGETQYF
v_call: TRBV7-2
j_call: TRBJ2-3
d_call: .
clone_size: .

cdr3_nt: TGTGCCAGCAGTTTTGGGGGGTTCAATCAGCCCCAGCATTTT
cdr3_aa: CASSFGGFNQPQHF
v_call: TRBV27
j_call: TRBJ1-5
d_call: .
clone_size: .

cdr3_nt: TGTGCCAGCATGCCGACTGCAGGGGCGCAGTATTTT
cdr3_aa: CASMPTAGAQYF
v_call: TRBV27
j_call: TRBJ2-3
d_call: .
clone_size: .

cdr3_nt: TGTGCCAGCAGCCCTAGCGGATATGGTGAGCAGTTCTTC
cdr3_aa: CASSPSGYGEQFF
v_call: TRBV9
j_call: TRBJ2-1
d_call: TRBD2
clone_size: .

cdr3_nt: TGCGCCAGCAGCTTGGCCCGGGTCCCCTATGGCTACACCTTC
cdr3_aa: CASSLARVPYGYTF
v_call: TRBV5-1
j_call: TRBJ1-2
d_call: .
clone_size: .

cdr3_nt: TGCGCCAGCAGCCGGGGACAGGGTGCAACTAATGAAAAACTGTTTTTT
cdr3_aa: CASSRGQGATNEKLFF
v_call: TRBV5-1
j_call: TRBJ1-4
d_call: TRBD1
clone_size: .

cdr3_nt: TGCGCCAGCAGCGGCGGACAGGGTTTAGGAGCTTTCTTT
cdr3_aa: CASSGGQGLGAFF
v_call: TRBV5-1
j_call: TRBJ1-1
d_call: TRBD1
clone_size: .

cdr3_nt: TGCAGCGTCGGAGGTGACACTGAAGCTTTCTTT
cdr3_aa: CSVGGDTEAFF
v_call: TRBV29-1
j_call: TRBJ1-1
d_call: .
clone_size: .

cdr3_nt: TGTGCCAGCAGCCTAACGGGGAACGAGCAGTACTTC
cdr3_aa: CASSLTGNEQYF
v_call: TRBV14
j_call: TRBJ2-7
d_call: .
clone_size: .

cdr3_nt: TGCGCCAGCAGCGGACTCGACAGCCCGGGGGGCCAACTTAATTCGCCCCTCCACTTT
cdr3_aa: CASSGLDSPGGQLNSPLHF
v_call: TRBV5-1
j_call: TRBJ1-6
d_call: .
clone_size: .

cdr3_nt: TGTGCCAGCAGCTTAACTAGCGGGGTTTCCTACGAGCAGTACTTC
cdr3_aa: CASSLTSGVSYEQYF
v_call: TRBV7-2
j_call: TRBJ2-7
d_call: TRBD2
clone_size: .

cdr3_nt: TGTGCCAGCAGTGAAATTCTACAGTTAGCTGGAAACACCATATATTTT
cdr3_aa: CASSEILQLAGNTIYF
v_call: TRBV2
j_call: TRBJ1-3
d_call: .
clone_size: .

cdr3_nt: TGTGCCAGCAGCGTAGGGCTAGCGTTGGGCGGGGAGCTGTTTTTT
cdr3_aa: CASSVGLALGGELFF
v_call: TRBV9
j_call: TRBJ2-2
d_call: .
clone_size: once

cdr3_nt: TGTGCCAGCAGTGACTCGCCGGGACAGGGGGCTTCTGAGCAGTTCTTC
cdr3_aa: CASSDSPGQGASEQFF
v_call: TRBV6-4
j_call: TRBJ2-1
d_call: TRBD1
clone_size: .

cdr3_nt: TGTGCCAGCAGCCCCCCCATAGATACGCAGTATTTT
cdr3_aa: CASSPPIDTQYF
v_call: TRBV7-8
j_call: TRBJ2-3
d_call: .
clone_size: .